This T cell receptor (beta chain) was obtained from a study of Ad26.COV2.S vaccination and SARS-CoV-2 variants (dated by TCRdb to the early 2020s). For the study in its entirety: Vaccine-arm donors came from COV1001, a multicentre, randomized, double-blind, placebo-controlled phase I-IIa trial of Ad26.COV2.S in healthy adults. Ad26.COV2.S was administered intramuscularly at a dose of 5x10^10 or 1x10^11 viral particles, either as one shot or as two shots given 56 days apart. The specificity and breadth of SARS-CoV-2-reactive T cell receptors after Ad26.COV2.S vaccination were assessed by TCRbeta repertoire sequencing. The TCR-sequenced set comprised approximately 32 samples: approximately 20 Ad26.COV2.S vaccine recipients, 5 placebo recipients and 8 SARS-CoV-2 convalescent individuals. Trial participants were randomized into five groups of five: low-dose or high-dose Ad26.COV2.S given once or twice, or placebo on both occasions. Investigators remained blinded to trial group allocation during experiments and outcome assessment.

In this sample, this clone turned up a few times. What antigen it recognizes has not been identified. Per-base quality was not reported, and no clone a single base away is much larger than it. Study-level results and caveats: It was noted by the authors that total T cell responses may have been underestimated by the TCR breadth and depth analyses. Comparable non-spike TCR breadth was observed between vaccine and placebo recipients, consistent with only spike being contained in the vaccine. Spike-specific TCR breadth was higher in Ad26.COV2.S recipients than in placebo recipients (P = 0.0014). The study lacked the statistical power to compare responses across vaccine doses or regimens. After vaccination, spike-specific CD8+ and CD4+ T cell responses were reported to show substantial breadth.

The immunoSEQ Assay was the method used to sequence TCRbeta CDR3 regions. After extraction, genomic DNA underwent amplification by bias-controlled multiplex PCR, followed by high-throughput sequencing. As for the authors' bioinformatics: To quantify the absolute abundance of every unique TCRbeta CDR3 region, sequences were collapsed and filtered. T cell fraction was estimated by normalization of TCRbeta template counts to usable DNA, with usable DNA being measured through amplification of reference genes present in all nucleated cells. Repertoire TCRs were annotated as SARS-CoV-2-specific by exact matching of V gene, CDR3 amino acid sequence and J gene to a known reactive TCR set. The reference SARS-CoV-2 TCR set was obtained from MIRA and was filtered for enrichment in COVID-19-positive ImmuneCODE repertoires, whereby public or cross-reactive TCRs were removed. Using the MIRA antigens, annotated TCRs were further analysed by specific ORF or by position within an ORF. Depth was the summed frequency of annotated unique rearrangements, while breadth was defined as annotated unique rearrangements over total unique productive rearrangements. Group comparisons of TCR breadth used two-sided Wilcoxon rank-sum tests. As stored in TCRdb, this immuneACCESS dataset retains in-frame rearrangements with V and J assigned. A fraction of the clones does not appear; measured against another copy, unresolved V genes explain less than half of the discrepancy, and the remainder lacks a known reason. V and J calls and clone size are those listed in that table; D and trimming were worked out from the DNA. The sample contains 500,000 or so clones, approximately 90% of them found a single time. The ten largest clonotypes hold around 13% of the sample.

Reading the label with the study, this specimen's treatment or condition is: about 20 received Ad26.COV2.S at low or high dose, single or two shots; about 5 received placebo; per-sample allocation not given. Repertoires of vaccine and placebo recipients were sequenced from samples collected on day 63 after the first injection. In Cohort 1b, fewer than 30 adults aged 18-55 years were enrolled at a single site in Boston, USA, between 29 July and 7 August 2020. As a vaccine, Ad26.COV2.S was a replication-incompetent adenovirus type 26 vector that expressed a prefusion-stabilized SARS-CoV-2 spike protein derived from the original Wuhan strain. The receptor's source is a person aged 18 to 59 who received the Ad26.COV2.S COVID-19 vaccine or a placebo. The sequencing here drew on peripheral blood, taken in a trial of Ad26.COV2.S vaccine versus placebo.

The DNA sequence follows: TGTGCCAGCAGTTTCGGAAAGAGCTCCTACAATGAGCAGTTCTTC. Translated, this gives CASSFGKSSYNEQFF. Recombination connected TRBV28 to TRBJ2-1, with no confident D gene call. Relative to germline, V is 3 bases shorter and J is 0 bases shorter, with 9 bases between their ends. The CDR3 holds 15 amino acids from the cysteine to the phenylalanine. Here the CDR3 DNA is all that survives: 45 bases in frame from base 1. Sequences MDHEN (CDR1) and SYDVKM (CDR2) are obtained from the germline V gene.